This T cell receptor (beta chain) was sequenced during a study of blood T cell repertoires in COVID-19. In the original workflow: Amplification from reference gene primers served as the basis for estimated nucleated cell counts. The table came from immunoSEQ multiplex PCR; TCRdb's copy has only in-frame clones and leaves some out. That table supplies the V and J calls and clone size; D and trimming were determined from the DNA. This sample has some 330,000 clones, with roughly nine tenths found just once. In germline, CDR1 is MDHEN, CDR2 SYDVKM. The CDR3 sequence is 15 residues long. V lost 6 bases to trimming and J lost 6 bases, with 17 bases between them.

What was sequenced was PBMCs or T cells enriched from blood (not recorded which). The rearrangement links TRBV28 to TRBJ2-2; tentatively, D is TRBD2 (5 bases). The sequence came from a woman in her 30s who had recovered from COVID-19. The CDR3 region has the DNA TGTGCCAGCAGCTACGTGAGGGCCGGAGCCGGGGAGCTGTTTTTT. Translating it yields CASSYVRAGAGELFF. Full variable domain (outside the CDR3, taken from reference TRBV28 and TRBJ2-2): DVKVTQSSRYLVKRTGEKVFLECVQDMDHENMFWYRQDPGLGLRLIYFSYDVKMKEKGDIPEGYSVSREKKERFSLILESASTNQTSMYLCASSYVRAGAGELFFGEGSRLTVL.